A selection of T cell receptor beta chains follows, all from one sample in a study of OX40 agonist ivuxolimab in advanced cancers. The protocol was immunoSEQ multiplex PCR, while the TCRdb copy is restricted to in-frame clones and leaves out a portion. The sample lists 50,000 or so clones, approximately 88% occurring once. The sequencing here drew on CD4+ or CD8+ T cells sorted from blood, taken in a trial of the OX40 agonist ivuxolimab. The receptor set was obtained from an adult with an advanced solid tumor such as melanoma, head and neck, liver or kidney cancer. CDR3s include the opening cysteine and the closing phenylalanine or tryptophan. A D gene is named only where the DNA matches it firmly.

19 | TRBJ2-2 | TRBD2 | TRBV7-2 | TGTGCCAGCAGCTTAGGAACGGGACTAGCGGGATCGAACACCGGGGAGCTGTTTTTT | CASSLGTGLAGSNTGELFF
15 | TRBJ2-7 | NA | TRBV19 | TGTGCCAGTAGTATTGCCGGGACGCAAGTCTACGAGCAGTACTTC | CASSIAGTQVYEQYF
13 | TRBJ2-1 | NA | TRBV7-3 | TGTGCCAGCAGCTTATTGGGGAACAATGAGCAGTTCTTC | CASSLLGNNEQFF
15 | TRBJ2-1 | TRBD2 | TRBV10-3 | TGTGCCATCAGTGGGTTTAGCGGGGGCTACAATGAGCAGTTCTTC | CAISGFSGGYNEQFF
14 | TRBJ2-7 | TRBD1 | TRBV28 | TGTGCCAGCAGCCCTGGACAGGCGACCTACGAGCAGTACTTC | CASSPGQATYEQYF
14 | TRBJ1-2 | NA | TRBV13 | TGTGCCAGCAGCTTAGGCAGGCGGGAGTATGGCTACACCTTC | CASSLGRREYGYTF
15 | TRBJ2-3 | NA | TRBV15 | TGTGCCACCAGCAGAGACCAAACTCTCACAGATACGCAGTATTTT | CATSRDQTLTDTQYF
19 | TRBJ2-3 | TRBD2 | TRBV5-8 | TGTGCCAGCACTCTGATTGGAGCGGGAGTATTGGGCGGCACAGATACGCAGTATTTT | CASTLIGAGVLGGTDTQYF
15 | TRBJ1-5 | NA | TRBV23-1 | TGCGCCAGCAGTCATACCAGAGATAGCAATCAGCCCCAGCATTTT | CASSHTRDSNQPQHF
14 | TRBJ2-3 | NA | TRBV5-1 | TGCGCCAGCACCCTGGGGGAAAGCACAGATACGCAGTATTTT | CASTLGESTDTQYF
15 | TRBJ1-5 | NA | TRBV19 | TGTGCCAGTAGTATGCGTCGCGATAGCAATCAGCCCCAGCATTTT | CASSMRRDSNQPQHF